These 10 T cell receptor beta chains were all obtained from the same sample, sequenced in a study of a mutant IDH1 vaccine in newly diagnosed glioma. Repertoires were generated with immunoSEQ multiplex PCR, while TCRdb's copy carries only in-frame clones and drops some. The sample consists of tens of thousands of clones, approximately 83% of them appearing once. Time point specified: baseline, week 1 (first vaccination visit). Noted treatment: pre-vaccination baseline after standard-of-care therapy. The sequenced sample was PBMCs, obtained from a glioma patient treated with radiotherapy, temozolomide or both. The receptor set was obtained from a woman aged 45-60 years with glioma.

The chain carries TRBV20-1 and TRBJ2-7; D could derive from TRBD1 or TRBD2 (5 bases each). The germline gives CDR1 DFQATT, CDR2 SNEGSKA (reference sequence). The CDR3 has 9 residues. Trimming removed 6 bases at V and 5 bases at J, with 5 bases between. CDR3 sequence reads: CSAGDEQYF. The CDR3 DNA is TGCAGTGCGGGGGACGAGCAGTACTTC.

In its sample, this clone was seen once. The V call is TRBV6-1, the J call TRBJ2-7, with D uncertain. CDR3 length: 9 residues. Looked up from germline, CDR1 is MNHNS and CDR2 is SASEGT. Trimming took off 10 bases at V and 6 bases at J, with 7 bases between the two ends. CDR3 amino acids: CAISTEQYF. The CDR3 DNA sequence: TGTGCCATCTCAACCGAGCAGTACTTC.

The chain combines TRBV19 with TRBJ1-1; 7 nucleotides match TRBD1. Germline V lookup: CDR1 LNHDA, CDR2 SQIVND (reference sequence). The CDR3 has 15 amino acids. Trimming at V came to 3 bases and at J to 1 base, leaving 5 bases not matched to a gene. CDR3 coding DNA: TGTGCCAGTAGTATTACAGGGGCGGGGAACACTGAAGCTTTCTTT. The encoded protein is CASSITGAGNTEAFF.

The rearrangement joins TRBV19 to TRBJ1-1; 9 nucleotides align to TRBD1. With 5 bases clipped from V and 3 bases from J, the junction kept 7 bases outside the gene matches. Germline V lookup: CDR1 LNHDA, CDR2 SQIVND (reference sequence). This CDR3 has 15 amino acids. CDR3 protein: CASSPRTGDDTEAFF. Here the CDR3 DNA reads TGTGCCAGTAGTCCTCGGACAGGGGACGACACTGAAGCTTTCTTT.

This clone has just one count. The chain employs TRBV2 and TRBJ1-2, with 8 bases matching TRBD1. The CDR3 has 14 amino acids. With 6 bases clipped from V and 8 bases from J, the junction kept 11 bases outside the gene matches. CDR1 is SNHLY, CDR2 FYNNEI, per germline. The CDR3 nucleotides are TGTGCCAGCAGCGCGGGACAGGCTAGAAGAGGCTACACCTTC. Translated, it gives CASSAGQARRGYTF.

This clone was seen more than once but under ten times. The CDR3 DNA sequence: TGTGCCAGCAGTTTCACGGGGTCTCATTCTGAAGCTTTCTTT. Its protein product is CASSFTGSHSEAFF. This rearrangement joins TRBV6-1 to TRBJ1-1; D is unresolved. The CDR3 runs 14 residues. Trimming took 5 bases from V and 6 from J, leaving 16 bases between them. The V gene's germline CDR1 is MNHNS and CDR2 SASEGT.

About this clone itself: The same CDR3 also results from other DNA sequences found in this sample. The rearrangement joins TRBV9 to TRBJ1-1; tentatively, D is TRBD1 (5 bases). Germline assignment: CDR1 SGDLS and CDR2 YYNGEE. This CDR3 is 12 amino acids long. Trimming took 2 bases from V and 5 from J, leaving 7 bases between them. CDR3 bases: TGTGCCAGCAGCGTCGGGGGGACTGAAGCTTTCTTT. Protein product: CASSVGGTEAFF. Variable domain in full (rest from reference TRBV9 and TRBJ1-1): DSGVTQTPKHLITATGQRVTLRCSPRSGDLSVYWYQQSLDQGLQFLIQYYNGEERAKGNILERFSAQQFPDLHSELNLSSLELGDSALYFCASSVGGTEAFFGQGTRLTVV.

The chain combines TRBV19 with TRBJ2-4; D may be TRBD1 or TRBD2 (5 bases each). V lost 5 bases and J 7 bases, leaving 15 bases between the germline ends. This CDR3 contains 14 residues. Germline V lookup: CDR1 LNHDA, CDR2 SQIVND (reference sequence). CDR3 nucleotide sequence: TGTGCCAGTAGTCGGCAGGGAGCGAGGAACATTCAGTACTTC. It codes for CASSRQGARNIQYF.

The chain employs TRBV19 and TRBJ1-2; TRBD1 is a possible D gene (6 bases). Trimming stripped 8 bases from V and 4 bases from J, with 23 bases between. Germline V gene lookup returns CDR1 LNHDA and CDR2 SQIVND (reference sequence). The CDR3 has 16 amino acids. The CDR3 loop is CASAPGQTKGPYGYTF. CDR3 sequence (DNA): TGTGCCAGTGCGCCGGGACAAACTAAGGGCCCCTATGGCTACACCTTC.

This chain joins TRBV25-1 and TRBJ1-4; tentatively, D is TRBD1 (5 bases). The CDR3 length is 15 residues. CDR1 and CDR2 from the germline V gene are MGHDK and SYGVNS. The V end lost 7 bases, the J end lost 0 bases, and 12 bases lay between the germline ends. CDR3 amino acids: CASTMPGATNEKLFF. The DNA for the CDR3 is TGTGCCAGCACCATGCCGGGGGCAACTAATGAAAAACTGTTTTTT.